These 25 T cell receptor beta chains originate from one sample sequenced in a study of blood T cell repertoires in COVID-19. Some clones are missing from TCRdb's copy, which holds only in-frame ones; the method was immunoSEQ multiplex PCR. Of hundreds of thousands of clones in the sample, 70% to 90% were seen once. The specimen sequenced was peripheral blood. Receptor source: a human donor in a cohort sampled during active COVID-19.

V usage is TRBV7-3 and J usage is TRBJ2-1; 9 bases fit TRBD1. V lost 5 bases to trimming and J lost 9 bases; unmatched junction nucleotides: 8. CDR1 SGHTA and CDR2 FQGTGA come from the germline V gene. The CDR3 runs to 14 residues. The DNA for the CDR3 is TGTGCCAGCAGCCTGGGACAGGGAAGGGGTGAGCAGTTCTTC. It codes for CASSLGQGRGEQFF.

The V and J genes are TRBV24-1 and TRBJ2-1; TRBD1 matches 8 bases. CDR3 length: 16 residues. The trim removed 4 bases at V and 0 bases at J, leaving 4 bases unmatched. Germline V gene data show CDR1 as KGHDR and CDR2 as SFDVKD. The CDR3 loop reads CATSEPTGVSYNEQFF. In nucleotides, the CDR3 is TGTGCCACCAGTGAGCCGACAGGGGTCTCCTACAATGAGCAGTTCTTC.

This clone was counted a few times. V is TRBV30 and J is TRBJ1-2, with D possibly being TRBD1 (5 bases). The V gene's germline CDR1 is GTSNPN and CDR2 SVGIG (reference sequence). The CDR3 totals 14 residues. The V gene lost 2 bases and the J gene lost 6 bases, with 16 bases spanning the gap. Here the CDR3 reads CAWSPRGWGDGYTF. CDR3 coding DNA: TGTGCCTGGAGTCCCCGAGGGTGGGGGGATGGCTACACCTTC.

This sequence joins TRBV29-1 and TRBJ2-5; weak D call: TRBD2 (6 bases). Germline-derived CDR1 and CDR2 are SQVTM and ANQGSEA. V was trimmed by 7 bases and J by 5 bases, leaving 17 bases between them. CDR3 length: 13 amino acids. CDR3 DNA: TGCAGCGCCTGGGGCGGGGTCGCGGAGACCCAGTACTTC. Translating gives CSAWGGVAETQYF.

This rearrangement joins TRBV18 to TRBJ2-1; 8 bases match TRBD2. Germline values: CDR1 KGHSH, CDR2 LQKENI. The CDR3 extends over 15 amino acids. After removal of 1 base from V and 3 bases from J, the junction contained 2 bases not matched to a gene. Here the CDR3 DNA reads TGTGCCAGCTCACCACGGCTAGCGGGCTACAATGAGCAGTTCTTC. It codes for CASSPRLAGYNEQFF.

This chain links TRBV6-5 with TRBJ1-2; 9 bases are shared with TRBD1. Germline CDR1 and CDR2: MNHEY and SVGAGI. The junction had 4 bases not matched to a gene; V was cut back by 4 bases and J by 4 bases. The CDR3 is 14 residues long. CDR3 loop: CASSSQQGAYGYTF. The CDR3 DNA reads as TGTGCCAGCAGTTCGCAACAGGGGGCCTATGGCTACACCTTC.

The V and J genes are TRBV25-1 and TRBJ2-2, with TRBD1 matching 7 bases. V lost 8 bases and J lost 4; bases outside the gene matches: 7. The CDR3 extends over 14 amino acids. CDR1 and CDR2 from the germline V gene are MGHDK and SYGVNS. In nucleotides, the CDR3 is TGTGCCAGCGGCAGACAGGGCTTCACCGGGGAGCTGTTTTTT. Translating it yields CASGRQGFTGELFF. The variable domain in full, completed from reference TRBV25-1 and TRBJ2-2, reads EADIYQTPRYLVIGTGKKITLECSQTMGHDKMYWYQQDPGMELHLIHYSYGVNSTEKGDLSSESTVSRIRTEHFPLTLESARPSHTSQYLCASGRQGFTGELFFGEGSRLTVL.

The rearrangement joins TRBV11-2 to TRBJ1-2; D is possibly TRBD1 (6 bases). Trimming took off 3 bases at V and 8 bases at J, with 16 bases between the two ends. Germline loops: CDR1 SGHAT, CDR2 FQNNGV. The CDR3 contains 14 residues. The CDR3 bases are TGTGCCAGCAGCTTTGAAGAACAGGGAGAAGGCTACACCTTC. Residues: CASSFEEQGEGYTF. Looking up the rest from reference TRBV11-2 and TRBJ1-2 gives the full variable domain: EAGVAQSPRYKIIEKRQSVAFWCNPISGHATLYWYQQILGQGPKLLIQFQNNGVVDDSQLPKDRFSAERLKGVDSTLKIQPAKLEDSAVYLCASSFEEQGEGYTFGSGTRLTVV.

The chain combines TRBV14 with TRBJ2-1, with 9 bases fitting TRBD2. The V segment lost 1 base and the J segment 3 bases; nucleotides outside the gene matches: 7. The CDR3 has 17 residues. Germline CDR1 reads SGHDN; CDR2 reads FVKESK. The CDR3 sequence: CASSQGAWRGGYNEQFF. CDR3 nucleotides: TGTGCCAGCAGCCAAGGCGCCTGGCGGGGGGGCTACAATGAGCAGTTCTTC. Full variable domain (missing parts from reference TRBV14 and TRBJ2-1): EAGVTQFPSHSVIEKGQTVTLRCDPISGHDNLYWYRRVMGKEIKFLLHFVKESKQDESGMPNNRFLAERTGGTYSTLKVQPAELEDSGVYFCASSQGAWRGGYNEQFFGPGTRLTVL.

The genes are TRBV19 and TRBJ1-1; 8 bases agree with TRBD1. The length of the CDR3 is 14 residues. Germline V gene lookup returns CDR1 LNHDA and CDR2 SQIVND (reference sequence). Losses at the gene ends were 3 bases for V and 2 bases for J; bases not matched to a gene: 2. This chain's CDR3 is CASSIQGANTEAFF. The CDR3 region has the DNA TGTGCCAGTAGTATTCAGGGGGCCAACACTGAAGCTTTCTTT.

The chain links TRBV15 to TRBJ2-3, with TRBD2 matching over 11 bases. Looked up from germline, CDR1 is LNHNV and CDR2 is YYDKDF (reference sequence). The V and J ends lost 4 bases and 4 bases, in that order; junction bases with no gene match: 22. CDR3 length: 21 amino acids. The chain's CDR3 is CATSTPLVGDSGGGYSDTQYF. In DNA form, the CDR3 reads TGTGCCACCAGCACCCCCCTGGTGGGTGATAGCGGGGGGGGTTATTCAGATACGCAGTATTTT. Supplemented by reference TRBV15 and TRBJ2-3, the full variable domain reads DAMVIQNPRYQVTQFGKPVTLSCSQTLNHNVMYWYQQKSSQAPKLLFHYYDKDFNNEADTPDNFQSRRPNTSFCFLDIRSPGLGDTAMYLCATSTPLVGDSGGGYSDTQYFGPGTRLTVL.

This clone was recorded only once. V is TRBV6-5 and J is TRBJ1-5, with unresolved D. In germline, CDR1 is MNHEY, CDR2 SVGAGI. The length of the CDR3 is 14 residues. The V end was cut by 4 bases, the J end by 4 bases, with 11 bases between. The CDR3 spells CASSFREGNQPQHF. The CDR3 nucleotides read TGTGCCAGCAGTTTCCGGGAGGGTAATCAGCCCCAGCATTTT.

The CDR3 here is CASSLGGASTGELFF. The DNA of the CDR3 is TGCGCCAGCAGCTTGGGTGGGGCGAGTACCGGGGAGCTGTTTTTT. The chain recombines TRBV5-1 with TRBJ2-2, with D possibly matching TRBD1 (5 bases). The germline V and J ends were trimmed by 0 bases and 5 bases, with 11 bases remaining between them. The germline V gene has CDR1 SGHRS and CDR2 YFSETQ. The CDR3 sequence is 15 residues long.

This clone was seen more than once but under ten times. The chain joins TRBV7-9 to TRBJ2-6; 9 bases are shared with TRBD1. This CDR3 has 16 residues. V lost 8 bases to trimming and J lost 0 bases; unmatched junction nucleotides: 5. CDR1 and CDR2 (germline): SEHNR, FQNEAQ (reference sequence). The CDR3 spells CASAPTGGSGANVLTF. The CDR3 nucleotides are TGTGCCAGCGCGCCGACAGGGGGCTCTGGGGCCAACGTCCTGACTTTC.

The chain recombines TRBV5-8 with TRBJ1-5, with 7 bases identical to TRBD1. CDR1 is SGHTS and CDR2 is YDEGEE in the germline V gene. The CDR3 has 16 residues. Trimming at V came to 4 bases and at J to 3 bases, leaving 10 bases not matched to a gene. Here the CDR3 reads CASSARQGLTNQPQHF. As DNA, the CDR3 is TGTGCCAGCAGCGCCCGACAGGGATTAACCAATCAGCCCCAGCATTTT.

This clone was detected only a few times. The chain joins TRBV3-1 (or the pseudogene TRBV3-2) to TRBJ2-3, with a tentative D call TRBD2 (5 bases). This CDR3 is 15 amino acids long. The V gene lost 4 bases and the J gene lost 1 base, with 12 bases spanning the gap. CDR1 and CDR2 (germline): LGHDT, YNNKEL (reference sequence). The chain's CDR3 is CASSPRGSGTDTQYF. CDR3 DNA: TGTGCCAGCAGCCCCCGAGGTAGCGGCACAGATACGCAGTATTTT.

This chain uses TRBV5-6 with TRBJ1-6, with D possibly TRBD1 on 5 matching bases. V was trimmed by 3 bases and J by 9 bases, leaving 13 bases between them. The CDR3 extends over 14 amino acids. Germline V gives CDR1 SGHDT, CDR2 YYEEEE. CDR3 sequence: CASSWRGLSSPLHF. DNA of the CDR3: TGTGCCAGCAGCTGGAGGGGCCTGAGTTCACCCCTCCACTTT. The entire variable domain, with the rest obtained from reference TRBV5-6 and TRBJ1-6, is as follows: DAGVTQSPTHLIKTRGQQVTLRCSPKSGHDTVSWYQQALGQGPQFIFQYYEEEERQRGNFPDRFSGHQFPNYSSELNVNALLLGDSALYLCASSWRGLSSPLHFGNGTRLTVT.

The chain employs TRBV30 and TRBJ2-3; 7 nucleotides line up with TRBD2. Germline V lookup: CDR1 GTSNPN, CDR2 SVGIG (reference sequence). The V and J ends lost 1 base and 1 base, in that order; junction bases with no gene match: 5. This CDR3 has 15 amino acids. CDR3 in amino acids: CAWSAGGGGTDTQYF. The CDR3 DNA is TGTGCCTGGAGTGCGGGTGGGGGGGGCACAGATACGCAGTATTTT.

This clone was counted many times. This chain joins TRBV5-5 and TRBJ1-5, with D tentatively TRBD1 (5 bases). The CDR3 sequence is 16 residues long. Per the germline V gene, CDR1 is SGHKS and CDR2 is YYEKEE (reference sequence). V was clipped by 0 bases and J by 0 bases, with 10 bases between them. CDR3 bases: TGTGCCAGCAGCTTGGACGGCAGGGCTAGCAATCAGCCCCAGCATTTT. Its protein is CASSLDGRASNQPQHF.

Concerning this clone: At the DNA level, this CDR3 is encoded by other sequences in the same sample as well. The genes are TRBV12-3 or TRBV12-4 and TRBJ1-2, with D perhaps matching TRBD1 (6 bases). The CDR3 spans 13 residues. Trimming left V 5 bases short and J 4 bases short, with 11 bases between. CDR3 residues: CASSPGVGYGYTF. In nucleotides, the CDR3 is TGTGCCAGCAGTCCAGGGGTGGGCTATGGCTACACCTTC.

The rearrangement links TRBV2 to TRBJ1-3, with unresolved D. This CDR3 spans 16 amino acids. V was trimmed by 6 bases and J by 0 bases, leaving 15 bases between them. Germline CDR1 and CDR2: SNHLY and FYNNEI. CDR3 amino acids: CASRDLGMSSGNTIYF. The CDR3 DNA sequence: TGTGCCAGCAGGGACTTAGGGATGAGCTCTGGAAACACCATATATTTT.

The table lists this clone with a count of one. The chain links TRBV7-8 to TRBJ2-3; 10 nucleotides match TRBD1. The CDR3 spans 16 residues. V lost 4 bases to trimming and J lost 4 bases; unmatched junction nucleotides: 8. Germline CDR1 reads SGHVS; CDR2 reads FQNEAQ. This CDR3 is CASSYPGQGIPDTQYF. DNA of the CDR3: TGTGCCAGCAGCTATCCGGGACAGGGGATCCCAGATACGCAGTATTTT.

J is TRBJ1-2 and V is TRBV19, with D unresolved. The CDR3 length is 13 residues. Trimming stripped 1 base from V and 0 bases from J, with 3 bases between. Germline V gene data show CDR1 as LNHDA and CDR2 as SQIVND (reference sequence). Written as DNA, the CDR3 is TGTGCCAGTAGTATAGCAGCTAACTATGGCTACACCTTC. Amino acid sequence: CASSIAANYGYTF.

V and J are TRBV6-6 and TRBJ1-2; D may be TRBD1 (5 bases). There are 13 residues in the CDR3. V was pared by 6 bases and J by 5 bases, with 13 bases between. CDR1 MNHNY and CDR2 SVGAGI come from the germline V gene (reference sequence). In DNA, the CDR3 is TGTGCCAGCAGGAAAGAGACAGAGTATGGCTACACCTTC. Encoded protein: CASRKETEYGYTF.

The chain joins TRBV6-5 to TRBJ1-2; 8 nucleotides align to TRBD1. The V segment lost 5 bases and the J segment 8 bases; nucleotides outside the gene matches: 10. Germline CDR1 reads MNHEY; CDR2 reads SVGAGI. The CDR3 is 14 amino acids. The CDR3 DNA follows: TGTGCCAGCAGTACTTATACAGGGGGGGAAGGCTACACCTTC. Translation gives CASSTYTGGEGYTF.